In this sample, the clone carrying this TCR beta chain turned up once. CDR3 length: 11 amino acids. Germline values: CDR1 ENHRY, CDR2 SYGVKD. J was trimmed by 10 bases and V by 6 bases; bases with no gene match: 5. This specimen belongs to a study of T cells in tuberculosis. Using immunoSEQ multiplex PCR, the repertoire was profiled, and TCRdb retains in-frame clones only, with some absent. The profile shows some 31,000 clones, roughly 90% of them singletons. The chain is built from TRBV10-3 and TRBJ1-1; 7 bases match TRBD1. The sequenced sample consisted of PBMCs. The source of this sequence is a donor between 5 and 29 years old with latent tuberculosis or without tuberculosis infection. CDR3 DNA sequence: TGTGCCATCAGGTCACAGGGGAGAGCTTTCTTT. It is translated as CAIRSQGRAFF.